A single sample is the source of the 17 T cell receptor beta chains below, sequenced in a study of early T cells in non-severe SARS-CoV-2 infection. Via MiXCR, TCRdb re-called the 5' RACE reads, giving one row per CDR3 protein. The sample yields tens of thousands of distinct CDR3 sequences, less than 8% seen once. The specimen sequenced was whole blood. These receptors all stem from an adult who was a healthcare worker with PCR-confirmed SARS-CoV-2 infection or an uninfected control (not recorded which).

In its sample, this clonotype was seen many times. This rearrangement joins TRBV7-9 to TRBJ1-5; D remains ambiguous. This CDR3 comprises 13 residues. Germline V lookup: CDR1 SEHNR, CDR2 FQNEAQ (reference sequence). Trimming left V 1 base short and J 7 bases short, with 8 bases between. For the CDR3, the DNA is TGTGCCAGCAGCTTAGATTGGGGACAGCCCCAGCATTTT. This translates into CASSLDWGQPQHF.

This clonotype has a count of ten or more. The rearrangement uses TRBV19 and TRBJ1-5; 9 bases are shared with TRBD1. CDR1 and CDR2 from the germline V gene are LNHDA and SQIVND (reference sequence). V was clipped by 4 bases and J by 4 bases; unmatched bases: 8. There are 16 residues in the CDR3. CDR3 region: CASSRLDRGSNQPQHF. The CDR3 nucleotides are TGTGCCAGTAGTAGACTGGACAGGGGAAGTAATCAGCCCCAGCATTTT. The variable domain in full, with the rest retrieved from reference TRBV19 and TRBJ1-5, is DGGITQSPKYLFRKEGQNVTLSCEQNLNHDAMYWYRQDPGQGLRLIYYSQIVNDFQKGDIAEGYSVSREKKESFPLTVTSAQKNPTAFYLCASSRLDRGSNQPQHFGDGTRLSIL.

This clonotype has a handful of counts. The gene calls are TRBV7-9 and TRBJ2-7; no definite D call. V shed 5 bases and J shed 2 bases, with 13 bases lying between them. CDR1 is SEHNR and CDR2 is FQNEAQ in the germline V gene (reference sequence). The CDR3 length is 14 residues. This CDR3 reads CASSENPIAYEQYF. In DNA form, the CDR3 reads TGTGCCAGCAGCGAAAACCCAATAGCCTACGAGCAGTACTTC.

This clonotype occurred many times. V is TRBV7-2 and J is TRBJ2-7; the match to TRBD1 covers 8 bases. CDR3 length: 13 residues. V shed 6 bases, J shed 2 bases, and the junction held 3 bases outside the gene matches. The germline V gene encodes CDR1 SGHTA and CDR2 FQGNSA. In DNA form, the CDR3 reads TGTGCCAGCAGTTCACAGGGGGCCTACGAGCAGTACTTC. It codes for CASSSQGAYEQYF.

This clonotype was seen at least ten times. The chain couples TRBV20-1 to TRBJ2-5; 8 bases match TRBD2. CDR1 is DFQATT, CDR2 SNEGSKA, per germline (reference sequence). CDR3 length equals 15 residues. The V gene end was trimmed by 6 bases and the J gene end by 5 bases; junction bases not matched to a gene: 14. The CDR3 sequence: CSALPSGSFTETQYF. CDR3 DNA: TGCAGTGCCTTGCCCAGCGGGAGTTTTACGGAGACCCAGTACTTC.

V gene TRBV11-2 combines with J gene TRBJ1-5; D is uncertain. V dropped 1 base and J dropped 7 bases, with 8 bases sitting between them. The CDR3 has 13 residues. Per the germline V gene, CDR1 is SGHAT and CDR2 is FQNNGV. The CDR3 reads CASSLGTGQPQHF. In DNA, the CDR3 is TGTGCCAGCAGCTTAGGCACGGGGCAGCCCCAGCATTTT.

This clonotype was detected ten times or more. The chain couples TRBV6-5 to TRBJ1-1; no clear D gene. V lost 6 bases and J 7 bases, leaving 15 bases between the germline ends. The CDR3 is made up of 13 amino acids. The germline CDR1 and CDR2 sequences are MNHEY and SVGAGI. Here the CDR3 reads CASRRSGYGEAFF. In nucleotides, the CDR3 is TGTGCCAGCAGACGGAGTGGATACGGTGAAGCTTTCTTT.

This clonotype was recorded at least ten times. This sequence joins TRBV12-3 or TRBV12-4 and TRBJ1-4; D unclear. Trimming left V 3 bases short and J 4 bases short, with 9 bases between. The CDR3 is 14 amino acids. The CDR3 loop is CASSFRGINEKLFF. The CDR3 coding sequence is TGTGCCAGCAGTTTCCGGGGTATTAATGAAAAACTGTTTTTT.

The CDR3 reads CASSQDHGGEETQYF. The CDR3 DNA is TGTGCCAGCAGCCAAGATCACGGCGGGGAAGAGACCCAGTACTTC. The chain carries TRBV4-2 and TRBJ2-5, with a tentative D call TRBD2 (6 bases). From germline, CDR1 is LGHNA and CDR2 YNFKEQ. CDR3 size: 15 residues. The V end was cut by 0 bases, the J end by 3 bases, with 11 bases between.

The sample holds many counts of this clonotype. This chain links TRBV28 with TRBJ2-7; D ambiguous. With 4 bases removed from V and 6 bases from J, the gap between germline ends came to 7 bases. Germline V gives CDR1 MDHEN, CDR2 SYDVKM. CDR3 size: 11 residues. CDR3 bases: TGTGCCAGCAGTTCCCCCCGCGAGCAGTACTTC. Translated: CASSSPREQYF.

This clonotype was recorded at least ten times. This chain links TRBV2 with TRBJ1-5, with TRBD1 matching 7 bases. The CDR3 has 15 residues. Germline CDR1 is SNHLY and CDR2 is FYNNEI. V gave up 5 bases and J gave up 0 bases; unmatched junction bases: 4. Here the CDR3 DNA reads TGTGCCAGCAGTATCGGGACAGCTAGCAATCAGCCCCAGCATTTT. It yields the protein CASSIGTASNQPQHF. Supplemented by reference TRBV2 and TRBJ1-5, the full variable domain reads EPEVTQTPSHQVTQMGQEVILRCVPISNHLYFYWYRQILGQKVEFLVSFYNNEISEKSEIFDDQFSVERPDGSNFTLKIRSTKLEDSAMYFCASSIGTASNQPQHFGDGTRLSIL.

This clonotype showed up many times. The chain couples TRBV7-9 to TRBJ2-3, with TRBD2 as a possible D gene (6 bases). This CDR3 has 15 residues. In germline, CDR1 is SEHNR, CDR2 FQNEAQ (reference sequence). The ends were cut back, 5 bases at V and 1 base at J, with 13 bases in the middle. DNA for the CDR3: TGTGCCAGCAGCCCAGTGGGGGGACGCACAGATACGCAGTATTTT. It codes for CASSPVGGRTDTQYF.

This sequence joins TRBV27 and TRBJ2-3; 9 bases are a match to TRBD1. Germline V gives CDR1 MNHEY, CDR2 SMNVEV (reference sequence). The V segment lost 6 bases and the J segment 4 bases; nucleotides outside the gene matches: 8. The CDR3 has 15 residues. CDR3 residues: CASRRAGTGSDTQYF. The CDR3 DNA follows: TGTGCCAGCAGACGGGCCGGGACAGGGTCAGATACGCAGTATTTT.

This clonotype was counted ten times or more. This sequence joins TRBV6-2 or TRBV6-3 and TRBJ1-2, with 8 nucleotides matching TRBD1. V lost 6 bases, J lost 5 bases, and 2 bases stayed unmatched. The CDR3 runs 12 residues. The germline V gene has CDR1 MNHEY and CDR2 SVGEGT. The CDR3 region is CASRGQVYGYTF. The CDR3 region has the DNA TGTGCCAGCAGGGGACAGGTTTATGGCTACACCTTC.

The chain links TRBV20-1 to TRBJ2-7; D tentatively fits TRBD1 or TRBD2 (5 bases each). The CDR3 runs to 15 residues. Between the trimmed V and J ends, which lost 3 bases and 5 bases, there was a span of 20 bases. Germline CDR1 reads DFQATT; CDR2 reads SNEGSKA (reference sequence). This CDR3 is CSASSPSGTVNEQYF. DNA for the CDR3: TGCAGTGCTAGTTCCCCTTCCGGGACCGTCAACGAGCAGTACTTC.

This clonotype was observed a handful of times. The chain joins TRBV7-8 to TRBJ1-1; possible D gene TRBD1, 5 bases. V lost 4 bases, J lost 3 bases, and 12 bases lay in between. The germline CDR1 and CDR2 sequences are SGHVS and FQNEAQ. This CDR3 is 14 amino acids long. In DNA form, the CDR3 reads TGTGCCAGCAGCTGGGGCAGGGTTGACACTGAAGCTTTCTTT. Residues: CASSWGRVDTEAFF. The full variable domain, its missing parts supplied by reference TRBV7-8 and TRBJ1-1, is GAGVSQSPRYKVAKRGQDVALRCDPISGHVSLFWYQQALGQGPEFLTYFQNEAQLDKSGLPSDRFFAERPEGSVSTLKIQRTQQEDSAVYLCASSWGRVDTEAFFGQGTRLTVV.

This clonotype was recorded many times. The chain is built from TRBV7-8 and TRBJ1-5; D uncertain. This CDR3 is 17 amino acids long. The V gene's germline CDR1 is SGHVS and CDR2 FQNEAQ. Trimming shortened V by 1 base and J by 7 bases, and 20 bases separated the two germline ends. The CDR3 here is CASSLGREGLSRQPQHF. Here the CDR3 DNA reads TGTGCCAGCAGCTTAGGGAGGGAAGGTCTTAGTAGACAGCCCCAGCATTTT.